Presented here are 27 T cell receptor beta chains from one specimen sequenced in a study of cytomegalovirus exposure and HLA in healthy donors. The PCR ran on 60 Vbeta and 13 Jbeta primers. Generated by immunoSEQ multiplex PCR, the TCRdb table keeps only in-frame clones and is missing some. The repertoire has 200,000 to 250,000 clones, about 85% of them found once; the top ten carry around 1.4%. The specimen was PBMCs. The receptor set was obtained from a human donor in good health.

The chain carries TRBV7-9 and TRBJ2-1, with 8 bases matching TRBD2. The length of the CDR3 is 15 residues. The ends lost 7 bases at V and 0 bases at J; junction bases unmatched: 5. CDR1 is SEHNR and CDR2 is FQNEAQ in the germline V gene (reference sequence). CDR3 DNA sequence: TGTGCCAGCAAGGGACTAGTGAGCTCCTACAATGAGCAGTTCTTC. Amino acid sequence: CASKGLVSSYNEQFF.

The rearrangement joins TRBV6-1 to TRBJ1-5; D gene ambiguous. The V gene lost 1 base and the J gene lost 3 bases, with 10 bases spanning the gap. The germline gives CDR1 MNHNS, CDR2 SASEGT. The CDR3 contains 15 residues. The CDR3 nucleotides read TGTGCCAGCAGTGAAGAGGGAGGTTACAATCAGCCCCAGCATTTT. Translating it yields CASSEEGGYNQPQHF.

The CDR3 reads CASSQDSPPGQVWGRGSPLHF. For the CDR3, the DNA is TGTGCCAGCAGCCAAGATTCCCCACCGGGACAGGTTTGGGGACGTGGTTCACCCCTCCACTTT. The chain links TRBV4-2 to TRBJ1-6; TRBD1 agrees at 8 bases. The V segment lost 0 bases and the J segment 9 bases; nucleotides outside the gene matches: 22. The CDR3 length is 21 residues. CDR1 and CDR2 from the germline V gene are LGHNA and YNFKEQ.

CDR3: CARGSTLRDNIYEQYF. CDR3 DNA: TGCGCCAGAGGCTCAACCCTCCGGGACAACATCTACGAGCAGTACTTC. The gene calls are TRBV10-1 and TRBJ2-7, with D possibly being TRBD1 (6 bases). Trimming cost V 9 bases and J 3 bases, with 24 bases left between them. This CDR3 region has 16 residues. CDR1 WNHNN and CDR2 SYGVQD come from the germline V gene (reference sequence).

The rearrangement joins TRBV28 to TRBJ2-3; D is perhaps TRBD2 (6 bases). Germline V gene lookup returns CDR1 MDHEN and CDR2 SYDVKM. This CDR3 contains 15 residues. The V end lost 5 bases, the J end lost 1 base, and 13 bases lay between the germline ends. CDR3 sequence reads: CASSPWDWGTDTQYF. The DNA of the CDR3 is TGTGCCAGCAGTCCATGGGACTGGGGCACAGATACGCAGTATTTT.

A note on this clone: The identical CDR3 is also encoded by other nucleotide sequences in the sample. The CDR3 region is CASSSGQGVETQYF. The CDR3 coding sequence is TGTGCCAGCAGCTCGGGACAGGGGGTAGAGACCCAGTACTTC. The V gene is TRBV5-4, the J gene TRBJ2-5; 11 nucleotides agree with TRBD1. This CDR3 has 14 residues. V lost 3 bases, J lost 4 bases, and 2 bases stayed unmatched. The germline gives CDR1 SGHNT, CDR2 YYREEE (reference sequence).

The chain has TRBV6-1 and TRBJ2-7; 11 nucleotides line up with TRBD2. V trimming: 11 bases; J trimming: 7 bases; junction bases outside the gene matches: 16. CDR1 is MNHNS and CDR2 is SASEGT in the germline V gene. CDR3 length: 15 residues. CDR3 sequence reads: CAGGTSGLRGGEQYF. The CDR3 bases are TGTGCCGGAGGGACTAGCGGCCTCCGCGGGGGAGAGCAGTACTTC.

The chain carries TRBV7-3 and TRBJ2-3; 7 positions agree with TRBD2. Germline V gives CDR1 SGHTA, CDR2 FQGTGA. This CDR3 spans 15 amino acids. V was clipped by 5 bases and J by 0 bases; unmatched bases: 5. CDR3 sequence reads: CASSPGTISTDTQYF. CDR3 DNA: TGTGCCAGCAGCCCCGGGACTATAAGCACAGATACGCAGTATTTT.

The chain joins TRBV5-1 to TRBJ2-5; D unclear. Germline V gene data show CDR1 as SGHRS and CDR2 as YFSETQ. V was clipped by 5 bases and J by 5 bases, with 13 bases between them. CDR3 length equals 13 residues. CDR3: CASSKPGLETQYF. As DNA, the CDR3 is TGCGCCAGCAGTAAGCCAGGTTTGGAGACCCAGTACTTC. The full variable domain, completed using reference TRBV5-1 and TRBJ2-5, is KAGVTQTPRYLIKTRGQQVTLSCSPISGHRSVSWYQQTPGQGLQFLFEYFSETQRNKGNFPGRFSGRQFSNSRSEMNVSTLELGDSALYLCASSKPGLETQYFGPGTRLLVL.

The chain couples TRBV28 to TRBJ2-2; 9 bases fit TRBD1. The CDR3 totals 15 residues. With V trimmed by 5 bases and J by 5 bases, 6 bases remained unmatched. Germline values: CDR1 MDHEN, CDR2 SYDVKM. CDR3 coding DNA: TGTGCCAGCAGTCGGACAGGGGAGGGTACCGGGGAGCTGTTTTTT. It translates to CASSRTGEGTGELFF.

V usage is TRBV28 and J usage is TRBJ1-2; unclear D gene. Germline V gene lookup returns CDR1 MDHEN and CDR2 SYDVKM. V was clipped by 3 bases and J by 5 bases, with 13 bases between them. The length of the CDR3 is 14 residues. CDR3 sequence: CASSLGGGSYGYTF. As DNA, the CDR3 is TGTGCCAGCAGTTTGGGTGGCGGGTCTTATGGCTACACCTTC.

The V and J genes are TRBV4-2 and TRBJ2-3; 8 bases fit TRBD2. This CDR3 contains 15 residues. Trimming removed 0 bases from V and 3 bases from J; junction bases left unmatched: 2. Germline CDR1 LGHNA, CDR2 YNFKEQ. CDR3: CASSQEGGRTDTQYF. In DNA form, the CDR3 reads TGTGCCAGCAGCCAAGAGGGCGGGAGGACAGATACGCAGTATTTT.

The V gene is TRBV7-2, the J gene TRBJ1-2; maybe TRBD1 (6 bases). Germline CDR1 SGHTA, CDR2 FQGNSA. Trimming pared 5 bases from V and 1 base from J, leaving 17 bases between. This CDR3 contains 16 residues. The CDR3 protein is CASSQPGQGFNYGYTF. The CDR3 nucleotides are TGTGCCAGCAGCCAGCCGGGACAAGGCTTTAACTATGGCTACACCTTC.

The gene calls are TRBV7-8 and TRBJ2-7; 7 nucleotides match TRBD2. Germline CDR1 reads SGHVS; CDR2 reads FQNEAQ. CDR3 length: 14 residues. V lost 8 bases and J lost 2; bases outside the gene matches: 9. The CDR3 loop reads CASSASSGPYEQYF. The CDR3 coding sequence is TGTGCCAGCTCCGCTTCTAGCGGTCCCTACGAGCAGTACTTC.

This chain links TRBV19 with TRBJ1-5; 8 bases align to TRBD1. Losses at the gene ends were 9 bases for V and 2 bases for J; bases not matched to a gene: 9. This CDR3 comprises 15 residues. CDR1 and CDR2 (germline): LNHDA, SQIVND (reference sequence). In DNA, the CDR3 is TGTGCCAGCGATCGACAGGGGCTACGCAATCAGCCCCAGCATTTT. Amino acids: CASDRQGLRNQPQHF. The full variable domain, its missing parts supplied by reference TRBV19 and TRBJ1-5, is DGGITQSPKYLFRKEGQNVTLSCEQNLNHDAMYWYRQDPGQGLRLIYYSQIVNDFQKGDIAEGYSVSREKKESFPLTVTSAQKNPTAFYLCASDRQGLRNQPQHFGDGTRLSIL.

This sequence joins TRBV19 and TRBJ2-7, with 9 bases matching TRBD2. The J segment lost 1 base and the V segment lost 5 bases, leaving 9 bases of the junction unmatched. Germline CDR1 and CDR2: LNHDA and SQIVND (reference sequence). The CDR3 spans 16 residues. In DNA, the CDR3 is TGTGCCAGTAGTGCCCCGGGACTAGCAAGTTCCTACGAGCAGTACTTC. It codes for CASSAPGLASSYEQYF.

A few counts support this clone. The chain is built from TRBV2 and TRBJ2-1; no clear D gene. The length of the CDR3 is 15 residues. The germline V gene encodes CDR1 SNHLY and CDR2 FYNNEI. Deletions cut 6 bases from V and 6 bases from J, with 18 bases between. CDR3 loop: CASRAAVVRSNEQFF. Written as DNA, the CDR3 is TGTGCCAGCAGAGCAGCAGTCGTGCGGTCCAATGAGCAGTTCTTC.

The chain employs TRBV30 and TRBJ2-5, with TRBD1 as a possible D gene (6 bases). The tail of the sequence fits TRBJ2-7 better, so the J call may be wrong. Per the germline V gene, CDR1 is GTSNPN and CDR2 is SVGIG (reference sequence). This CDR3 has 13 residues. Written as DNA, the CDR3 is TGTGCCTCCAACCCGACAGGTACCCACGAGCAGTACTTC. It codes for CASNPTGTHEQYF.

The chain has TRBV25-1 and TRBJ2-1, with TRBD2 matching over 7 bases. The V and J ends lost 4 bases and 6 bases, in that order; junction bases with no gene match: 18. CDR3 size: 18 residues. Germline V gene data show CDR1 as MGHDK and CDR2 as SYGVNS. CDR3 in amino acids: CASSGCYSCGRRSNEQFF. The CDR3 DNA reads TGTGCCAGCAGTGGATGCTACAGCTGCGGGAGAAGGTCCAATGAGCAGTTCTTC.

The chain employs TRBV7-8 and TRBJ2-7; 10 positions match TRBD2. The CDR3 is made up of 15 amino acids. The V and J ends lost 5 bases and 8 bases, in that order; junction bases with no gene match: 12. CDR1 SGHVS and CDR2 FQNEAQ come from the germline V gene. CDR3 DNA: TGTGCCAGCAGCCCACTAGCGGGGCTAGGGTTCCAGCAGTACTTC. Protein product: CASSPLAGLGFQQYF.

The chain employs TRBV19 and TRBJ2-1; maybe TRBD2 (6 bases). Trimming left V 10 bases short and J 7 bases short, with 11 bases between. The CDR3 totals 11 residues. Germline CDR1 reads LNHDA; CDR2 reads SQIVND (reference sequence). CDR3 in amino acids: CATNGGNEQFF. The CDR3 coding sequence is TGTGCCACCAATGGGGGGAATGAGCAGTTCTTC.

The chain joins TRBV9 to TRBJ2-7; unclear D gene. The germline CDR1 and CDR2 sequences are SGDLS and YYNGEE. The CDR3 spans 13 residues. Trimming stripped 2 bases from V and 2 bases from J, with 8 bases between. The CDR3 nucleotides are TGTGCCAGCAGCGTGACACCGACCTACGAGCAGTACTTC. Translated, it gives CASSVTPTYEQYF. Using reference TRBV9 and TRBJ2-7 for the parts outside the CDR3, the full variable domain is DSGVTQTPKHLITATGQRVTLRCSPRSGDLSVYWYQQSLDQGLQFLIQYYNGEERAKGNILERFSAQQFPDLHSELNLSSLELGDSALYFCASSVTPTYEQYFGPGTRLTVT.

This clone was seen only once. The genes are TRBV18 and TRBJ1-1, with 10 nucleotides matching TRBD1. This CDR3 region has 17 residues. The germline V gene encodes CDR1 KGHSH and CDR2 LQKENI. After removal of 3 bases from V and 0 bases from J, the junction contained 7 bases not matched to a gene. This CDR3 reads CASSPGTGVGMNTEAFF. CDR3 in DNA: TGTGCCAGCTCACCCGGGACAGGGGTTGGGATGAACACTGAAGCTTTCTTT.

The rearrangement joins TRBV5-1 to TRBJ2-1; 15 nucleotides agree with TRBD2. The V gene end was trimmed by 4 bases and the J gene end by 9 bases; junction bases not matched to a gene: 8. The length of the CDR3 is 16 residues. Germline assignment: CDR1 SGHRS and CDR2 YFSETQ. The CDR3 reads CASSQSPGLAGGEQFF. CDR3 bases: TGCGCCAGCAGCCAATCTCCGGGACTAGCGGGGGGTGAGCAGTTCTTC.

The gene calls are TRBV7-2 and TRBJ2-7; the match to TRBD1 covers 7 bases. V was clipped by 2 bases and J by 2 bases; unmatched bases: 6. The CDR3 covers 15 residues. Looked up from germline, CDR1 is SGHTA and CDR2 is FQGNSA. The CDR3 sequence is CASSLILQGTYEQYF. The CDR3 bases are TGTGCCAGCAGCTTAATCTTACAGGGGACCTACGAGCAGTACTTC.

For this clone: Sequence at one end of the junction differs from germline and may be a read error. The genes are TRBV7-7 and TRBJ2-5; D gene uncertain. Germline values: CDR1 SSHAT, CDR2 FNYEAQ (reference sequence). This CDR3 contains 13 residues. CDR3 sequence reads: CASSLRRGETQYF. The CDR3 coding sequence is TGTGCTAGCAGCTTAAGGCGAGGAGAGACCCAGTACTTC.

The chain employs TRBV5-4 and TRBJ2-7; perhaps TRBD1 as D (5 bases). Trimming took off 4 bases at V and 5 bases at J, with 7 bases between the two ends. This CDR3 comprises 11 residues. Germline CDR1 is SGHNT and CDR2 is YYREEE (reference sequence). CDR3 sequence reads: CASSLRDEQYF. The CDR3 nucleotides are TGTGCCAGCAGCCTCAGGGACGAGCAGTACTTC.